The entry below describes one TCR beta chain. The antigen is undetermined. The data derive from a study of T cell repertoires in cytomegalovirus infection. General study results and limits: Ex vivo responses were dominated by HLA-C-restricted CMV-specific TCR beta clonotypes.

From germline, CDR1 is GTSNPN and CDR2 SVGIG (reference sequence). The CDR3 extends over 14 amino acids. V trimming: 0 bases; J trimming: 9 bases; junction bases outside the gene matches: 6. Using its own MiXCR run on the reads, TCRdb lists one record per CDR3 protein. The sample contains approximately 100,000 distinct CDR3 sequences, 20% to 30% of which appear only once. The sequence was collected from a human donor in good health (CMV status not recorded). Some clones in this sample may be carry-over from other donors' samples. The chain couples TRBV30 to TRBJ2-1, with TRBD2 matching 9 bases. Sequenced sample: CD8+ T cells from PBMCs. The DNA for the CDR3 is TGTGCCTGGAGTGTTGGTCTAGCGGGAATTGAGCAGTTCTTC. It translates to CAWSVGLAGIEQFF.